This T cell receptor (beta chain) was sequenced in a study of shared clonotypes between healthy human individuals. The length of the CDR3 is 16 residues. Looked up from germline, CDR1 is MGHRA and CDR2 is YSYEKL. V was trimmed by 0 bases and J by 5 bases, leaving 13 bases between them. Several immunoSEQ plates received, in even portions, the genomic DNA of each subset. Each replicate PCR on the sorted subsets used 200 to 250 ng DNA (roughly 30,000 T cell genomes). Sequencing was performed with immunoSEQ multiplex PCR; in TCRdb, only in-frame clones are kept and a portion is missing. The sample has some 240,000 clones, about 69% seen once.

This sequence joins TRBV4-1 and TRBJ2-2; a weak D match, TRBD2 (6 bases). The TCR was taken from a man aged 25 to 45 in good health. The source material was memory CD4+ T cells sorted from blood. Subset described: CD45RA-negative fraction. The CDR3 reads CASSQDLAIYTGELFF. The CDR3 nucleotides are TGCGCCAGCAGCCAAGATCTAGCGATCTATACCGGGGAGCTGTTTTTT.